This T cell receptor (beta chain) originates from a study of Ad26.COV2.S vaccination and SARS-CoV-2 variants (dated by TCRdb to the early 2020s). Describing the broader study: Vaccine-arm donors were drawn from COV1001, a multicentre, randomized, double-blind, placebo-controlled phase I-IIa trial of Ad26.COV2.S in healthy adults. The TCR-sequenced set comprised approximately 30 samples: some 19 Ad26.COV2.S vaccine recipients, 5 placebo recipients and 8 SARS-CoV-2 convalescent individuals. Ad26.COV2.S was given intramuscularly at 5x10^10 or 1x10^11 viral particles, as a single shot or as two shots 56 days apart. Sequencing of the TCRbeta repertoire served to evaluate the specificity and breadth of SARS-CoV-2-reactive T cell receptors following Ad26.COV2.S vaccination. Trial participants were randomized into five groups of five, in which low-dose or high-dose Ad26.COV2.S was given once or twice, or placebo was given on both occasions. Investigators remained blinded to trial group allocation during experiments and outcome assessment.

Based on the germline V gene, the CDR1 and CDR2 sequences are SNHLY and FYNNEI. Deletion took 8 bases off V and 0 bases off J, with a span of 10 bases between the germline ends. The CDR3 has 13 amino acids, counting the end cysteine and phenylalanine. Kept here is only the CDR3 DNA, which spans 39 bases and is read in frame from base 1. The immunoSEQ Assay was used to sequence TCRbeta CDR3 regions. After extraction, genomic DNA underwent amplification by bias-controlled multiplex PCR, followed by high-throughput sequencing. The authors' pipeline ran thus. To quantify the absolute abundance of every unique TCRbeta CDR3 region, sequences were collapsed and filtered. T cell fraction was estimated by normalization of TCRbeta template counts to usable DNA, with usable DNA being measured through amplification of reference genes present in all nucleated cells. Repertoire TCRs were annotated as SARS-CoV-2-specific when V gene, CDR3 amino acid sequence and J gene were exactly matched to a known reactive TCR set. MIRA supplied the reference SARS-CoV-2 TCR set, which was filtered for enrichment in COVID-19-positive ImmuneCODE repertoires so that public or cross-reactive TCRs were removed. Based on the MIRA antigens, annotated TCRs were further analysed at the level of specific ORF or position within ORF. Depth was the summed frequency of annotated unique rearrangements, while breadth was defined as annotated unique rearrangements over total unique productive rearrangements. Group comparisons of TCR breadth used two-sided Wilcoxon rank-sum tests. Sourced from immuneACCESS, this table was stored by TCRdb with only in-frame sequences that have V and J called. A share of the clones is absent; for the studies checked, an unresolved V gene accounts for under half, and the remainder has no known explanation. D and trimming come from the DNA, and the V and J calls and clone size come from that table. The sample table lists hundreds of thousands of clones, roughly 91% of them with a count of one. The ten biggest clones cover approximately 4.5% of the sample.

About this clone: The clone's antigen remains unknown. Base qualities are not provided; no much larger clone lies one nucleotide away.

Overall study results and their limits: Non-spike TCR breadth was comparable between vaccine and placebo recipients, consistent with the vaccine containing only spike. The study was not powered for comparison of responses between vaccine doses or regimens. It was noted by the authors that total T cell responses may have been underestimated by the TCR breadth and depth analyses. Higher spike-specific TCR breadth was observed in Ad26.COV2.S recipients than in placebo recipients (P = 0.0014). Substantial breadth of spike-specific CD8+ and CD4+ T cell responses was reported after vaccination.

The intended sense of this specimen's treatment or condition label: some 20 received Ad26.COV2.S at low or high dose, single or two shots; a few received placebo; per-sample allocation not given. Repertoires of vaccine and placebo recipients were sequenced from samples taken on day 63 after the first injection. Between 29 July and 7 August 2020, Cohort 1b enrolled fewer than 30 adults aged 18-55 years at one site in Boston, USA. Ad26.COV2.S was a replication-incompetent adenovirus type 26 vector that expressed a prefusion-stabilized SARS-CoV-2 spike protein derived from the original Wuhan strain. The chain is encoded by TRBV2 joined to TRBJ1-2, with the D gene uncertain. The TCR was taken from a person between 18 and 60 years old who received the Ad26.COV2.S COVID-19 vaccine or a placebo. This material consisted of peripheral blood, taken in a trial of Ad26.COV2.S vaccine versus placebo. The encoded CDR3 is CASGTEANYGYTF. In nucleotide form, the sequence is TGTGCCAGCGGAACAGAGGCTAACTATGGCTACACCTTC.